A selection of T cell receptor beta chains follows, all from one sample in a study of CD8 T cells in ankylosing spondylitis. One entry per CDR3 protein results from TCRdb running MiXCR on the 5' RACE reads. This table has over 700,000 distinct CDR3 sequences, roughly 19% appearing once. The sequenced sample consisted of blood, either unsorted or a sorted T cell fraction (not recorded which). The origin of the receptors is a male donor with ankylosing spondylitis. Both conserved end residues are part of each CDR3. The order of the fields is V gene, J gene, clone size, D gene, CDR3 protein, CDR3 DNA. The D gene is left open where the match is weak. Rows give clone size only sometimes, using once, few, many, or a class for an expanded clone.

V gene: TRBV7-2; J gene: TRBJ2-3; clone size: few; D gene: TRBD2; CDR3 protein: CASSLGSGSPDTQYF; CDR3 DNA: TGTGCCAGCAGCTTAGGTAGCGGGAGTCCAGATACGCAGTATTTT
V gene: TRBV10-3; J gene: TRBJ1-1; clone size: NA; D gene: NA; CDR3 protein: CAISESWGSRNTEAFF; CDR3 DNA: TGTGCCATCAGTGAGTCCTGGGGATCTAGGAACACTGAAGCTTTCTTT
V gene: TRBV20-1; J gene: TRBJ2-7; clone size: NA; D gene: TRBD2; CDR3 protein: CSAAIPSGVYEQYF; CDR3 DNA: TGCAGTGCCGCCATTCCTAGCGGAGTCTACGAGCAGTACTTC
V gene: TRBV6-1; J gene: TRBJ2-3; clone size: NA; D gene: TRBD2; CDR3 protein: CASSPSREGTDTQYF; CDR3 DNA: TGTGCCAGCAGCCCGTCGCGGGAGGGCACAGATACGCAGTATTTT
V gene: TRBV12-3/TRBV12-4; J gene: TRBJ2-7; clone size: few; D gene: TRBD1; CDR3 protein: CASSLVLRTGYYEQYF; CDR3 DNA: TGTGCCAGCAGTTTAGTTCTTAGGACAGGGTACTACGAGCAGTACTTC
V gene: TRBV20-1; J gene: TRBJ2-1; clone size: few; D gene: TRBD2; CDR3 protein: CSASFAGEVYNEQFF; CDR3 DNA: TGCAGTGCTAGTTTTGCGGGGGAAGTCTACAATGAGCAGTTCTTC
V gene: TRBV25-1; J gene: TRBJ2-4; clone size: NA; D gene: TRBD1; CDR3 protein: CASSESPGQALAKNIQYF; CDR3 DNA: TGTGCCAGCAGTGAATCCCCCGGACAGGCTCTAGCCAAAAACATTCAGTACTTC
V gene: TRBV20-1; J gene: TRBJ1-5; clone size: NA; D gene: NA; CDR3 protein: CSATVRDGGIGPQHF; CDR3 DNA: TGCAGTGCTACTGTACGGGACGGTGGGATAGGGCCCCAGCATTTT
V gene: TRBV9; J gene: TRBJ2-2; clone size: NA; D gene: NA; CDR3 protein: CASSKDWANTGELFF; CDR3 DNA: TGTGCCAGCAGCAAGGACTGGGCGAACACCGGGGAGCTGTTTTTT
V gene: TRBV4-1; J gene: TRBJ2-3; clone size: few; D gene: NA; CDR3 protein: CASSQDNRGTDTQYF; CDR3 DNA: TGCGCCAGCAGCCAAGATAACAGGGGCACAGATACGCAGTATTTT
V gene: TRBV5-6; J gene: TRBJ2-5; clone size: NA; D gene: TRBD2; CDR3 protein: CASSAVLAGGKQETQYF; CDR3 DNA: TGTGCCAGCAGCGCGGTACTAGCGGGGGGAAAACAAGAGACCCAGTACTTC
V gene: TRBV28; J gene: TRBJ2-3; clone size: NA; D gene: TRBD2; CDR3 protein: CASSSGGRTDTQYF; CDR3 DNA: TGTGCCAGCAGTTCGGGGGGGAGAACAGATACGCAGTATTTT
V gene: TRBV24-1; J gene: TRBJ2-1; clone size: few; D gene: NA; CDR3 protein: CATSDPASSGYNEQFF; CDR3 DNA: TGTGCCACCAGTGACCCCGCGTCTTCGGGGTACAATGAGCAGTTCTTC
V gene: TRBV20-1; J gene: TRBJ2-1; clone size: few; D gene: NA; CDR3 protein: CSARSGGPHEQFF; CDR3 DNA: TGCAGTGCTAGGTCCGGGGGCCCCCATGAGCAGTTCTTC
V gene: TRBV14; J gene: TRBJ1-1; clone size: few; D gene: NA; CDR3 protein: CASSQDLLRSPRGNTEAFF; CDR3 DNA: TGTGCCAGCAGCCAAGATCTTCTCAGGTCCCCTCGGGGGAACACTGAAGCTTTCTTT
V gene: TRBV7-9; J gene: TRBJ1-3; clone size: NA; D gene: NA; CDR3 protein: CASTFGPGNTIYF; CDR3 DNA: TGTGCCAGCACCTTCGGTCCTGGAAACACCATATATTTT
V gene: TRBV5-1; J gene: TRBJ2-3; clone size: few; D gene: TRBD2; CDR3 protein: CASSRRGREGRTDTQYF; CDR3 DNA: TGCGCCAGCAGCCGACGCGGGCGGGAGGGCAGGACAGATACGCAGTATTTT